Shown below are 16 T cell receptor beta chains from a single sample sequenced in a study of PD-1 blockade in mismatch repair-deficient tumors. Time point specified: approximately 10-day in vitro stimulation with candidate neoantigen peptide 7. Using immunoSEQ multiplex PCR, the repertoire was profiled, and TCRdb retains in-frame clones only, with some absent. In the table there are 7,000 to 9,000 clones, approximately 88% of which are singletons. These TCRs' antigens remain unknown. The sequenced sample was cells cultured in vitro, obtained from a patient treated with pembrolizumab. The receptors stem from an adult with mismatch repair-deficient cancer.

CDR3 sequence reads: CASSLVTGGNEQFF. The CDR3 nucleotides read TGTGCCAGCAGTTTAGTTACAGGGGGTAATGAGCAGTTCTTC. The rearrangement links TRBV27 to TRBJ2-1; TRBD1 matches at 8 bases. V dropped 2 bases and J dropped 7; count of bases not matched to a gene: 4. The germline gives CDR1 MNHEY, CDR2 SMNVEV (reference sequence). CDR3 size: 14 residues.

The V gene is TRBV4-1, the J gene TRBJ2-1; the D is unclear. This CDR3 is 12 amino acids long. The germline V gene encodes CDR1 MGHRA and CDR2 YSYEKL. Trimming pared 1 base from V and 14 bases from J, leaving 12 bases between. CDR3 sequence (DNA): TGCGCCAGCAGCCAAGGGATTAGTTGGAAGTTCTTC. Translation gives CASSQGISWKFF.

V usage is TRBV4-1 and J usage is TRBJ1-3; D is possibly TRBD1 (5 bases). V was shortened by 1 base and J by 4 bases, with 14 bases between the two germline ends. Germline V gives CDR1 MGHRA, CDR2 YSYEKL. This CDR3 spans 16 amino acids. This CDR3 reads CASSQGGTGPGNTIYF. CDR3 DNA sequence: TGCGCCAGCAGCCAAGGTGGGACCGGGCCCGGAAACACCATATATTTT.

The chain carries TRBV7-2 and TRBJ2-1; TRBD2 aligns across 12 bases. Looked up from germline, CDR1 is SGHTA and CDR2 is FQGNSA. The trim removed 6 bases at V and 12 bases at J, leaving 9 bases unmatched. This CDR3 has 14 residues. The CDR3 coding sequence is TGTGCCAGCAGTGTCCCAGGGACTAGCGGGTTGCAGTTCTTC. Translation gives CASSVPGTSGLQFF.

A single count supports this clone. CDR3 region: CATPSRTTNEQFF. CDR3 nucleotide sequence: TGTGCCACCCCAAGCCGGACTACAAATGAGCAGTTCTTC. V usage is TRBV30 and J usage is TRBJ2-1; possibly TRBD2 for D (6 bases). This CDR3 is built from 13 residues. From germline, CDR1 is GTSNPN and CDR2 SVGIG (reference sequence). V was pared by 8 bases and J by 7 bases, with 18 bases between.

This clone was recorded only once. The chain recombines TRBV19 with TRBJ2-1; D unclear. Trimming cost V 1 base and J 5 bases, with 3 bases left between them. The CDR3 covers 12 residues. Germline CDR1 is LNHDA and CDR2 is SQIVND (reference sequence). The CDR3 coding sequence is TGTGCCAGTAGTATAGTCGACAATGAGCAGTTCTTC. This codes for CASSIVDNEQFF.

V is TRBV28 and J is TRBJ2-7; no clear D gene. CDR3 length: 11 amino acids. Germline CDR1 and CDR2: MDHEN and SYDVKM. The V and J ends lost 4 bases and 3 bases respectively, with 4 bases between them. CDR3 nucleotide sequence: TGTGCCAGCAGTTACAGCTACGAGCAGTACTTC. This gives the protein CASSYSYEQYF.

This rearrangement joins TRBV27 to TRBJ2-4; D unresolved. This CDR3 region has 15 residues. V was cut by 2 bases and J by 0 bases, with 8 bases left in between. Germline CDR1 MNHEY, CDR2 SMNVEV (reference sequence). CDR3 coding DNA: TGTGCCAGCAGTTTAAGCGCTATAGCCAAAAACATTCAGTACTTC. Translated: CASSLSAIAKNIQYF.

This clone was seen a few times. The rearrangement joins TRBV2 to TRBJ2-7, with 7 positions matching TRBD1. The J segment lost 3 bases and the V segment lost 4 bases, leaving 3 bases of the junction unmatched. Germline CDR1 and CDR2: SNHLY and FYNNEI. CDR3 size: 13 residues. The CDR3 protein is CASSVTGDYEQYF. CDR3 bases: TGTGCCAGCAGTGTAACAGGGGACTACGAGCAGTACTTC.

This clone appeared once. V and J are TRBV11-2 and TRBJ2-5; D unclear. The V end lost 4 bases, the J end lost 6 bases, and 9 bases lay between the germline ends. CDR3 length: 12 residues. The germline CDR1 and CDR2 sequences are SGHAT and FQNNGV. The CDR3 nucleotides are TGTGCCAGCAGCTCCCCGACCCAGACCCAGTACTTC. Its protein is CASSSPTQTQYF. The variable domain in full, completed from reference TRBV11-2 and TRBJ2-5, reads EAGVAQSPRYKIIEKRQSVAFWCNPISGHATLYWYQQILGQGPKLLIQFQNNGVVDDSQLPKDRFSAERLKGVDSTLKIQPAKLEDSAVYLCASSSPTQTQYFGPGTRLLVL.

V gene TRBV5-1 combines with J gene TRBJ2-1; D might be TRBD2 (6 bases). The CDR3 length is 14 residues. In germline, CDR1 is SGHRS, CDR2 YFSETQ. Trimming stripped 5 bases from V and 2 bases from J, with 11 bases between. In DNA form, the CDR3 reads TGCGCCAGCAGGGAAATAGCGGCCTACAATGAGCAGTTCTTC. This sequence encodes CASREIAAYNEQFF.

The chain recombines TRBV7-9 with TRBJ2-2; a weak D match, TRBD2 (6 bases). Germline lookup yields CDR1 SEHNR and CDR2 FQNEAQ (reference sequence). Trimming pared 3 bases from V and 7 bases from J, leaving 15 bases between. CDR3 length: 15 amino acids. DNA of the CDR3: TGTGCCAGCAGCTTGTCGGGAGTAGGTAACGGGGAGCTGTTTTTT. Protein product: CASSLSGVGNGELFF.

The chain couples TRBV9 to TRBJ1-2; 7 positions match TRBD1. The V and J ends lost 2 bases and 3 bases, in that order; junction bases with no gene match: 1. This CDR3 is 13 amino acids long. CDR1 is SGDLS, CDR2 YYNGEE, per germline. The CDR3 nucleotides read TGTGCCAGCAGCGTTACAGGGGACTATGGCTACACCTTC. Translated, it gives CASSVTGDYGYTF.

The rearrangement joins TRBV28 to TRBJ1-5; no firm D call. CDR1 and CDR2 from the germline V gene are MDHEN and SYDVKM. The CDR3 runs to 14 residues. The ends were cut back, 4 bases at V and 4 bases at J, with 11 bases in the middle. CDR3: CASSYPVRNQPQHF. Here the CDR3 DNA reads TGTGCCAGCAGTTACCCAGTCCGAAATCAGCCCCAGCATTTT.

About this clone: A far larger clone is one base from this, pointing to a likely read error. In the same sample, other DNA sequences code for this CDR3. The CDR3: CASGAYEQYF. CDR3 nucleotide sequence: TGTGCCAGTGGGGCCTACGAGCAGTACTTC. The J gene is TRBJ2-7, the V gene TRBV27, with D hard to call. Between the trimmed V and J ends, which lost 9 bases and 2 bases, there was a span of 5 bases. CDR1 and CDR2 (germline): MNHEY, SMNVEV (reference sequence). CDR3 length: 10 residues.

The chain uses TRBV30 and TRBJ2-3, with 7 bases that match TRBD2. This CDR3 is 15 amino acids long. The germline V gene encodes CDR1 GTSNPN and CDR2 SVGIG (reference sequence). Germline trimming cut 0 bases from V and 0 bases from J; bases unmatched to any gene: 3. The DNA for the CDR3 is TGTGCCTGGAGTGTAGGGAGGGGAAGCACAGATACGCAGTATTTT. This codes for CAWSVGRGSTDTQYF.